Listed here is a single TCR beta chain. The CDR3 is 17 amino acids. V dropped 2 bases and J dropped 2 bases, with 16 bases sitting between them. The V gene's germline CDR1 is SNHLY and CDR2 FYNNEI. Only healthy Caucasians were enrolled as donors. The data were taken from a study of identical twins. TCRdb redid the calling of the 5' RACE reads with MiXCR, one entry per CDR3 protein. The table lists 1.5 million to 2 million distinct CDR3 sequences, about 32% of them singletons. This TCR derives from a newborn girl in good health. Sample: cord blood. This chain connects TRBV2 to TRBJ2-1; weak D call: TRBD1 (5 bases). The CDR3 DNA is TGTGCCAGCAGTGAATGGCCAGGGTGGAGCGCCTACAATGAGCAGTTCTTC. Amino acids: CASSEWPGWSAYNEQFF.